The 20 T cell receptor beta chains below come from one sample, sequenced in a study of graft-versus-host responses after intestinal transplantation. The method was immunoSEQ multiplex PCR; TCRdb's version includes in-frame clones alone and lacks a portion of them. The profile shows under 100,000 clones, roughly 93% of them singletons. Their cognate antigens are unknown. This material consisted of unstimulated CD4+ T cells sorted from spleen or lymph node cells, taken before transplant. Receptor source: a human donor who was the organ donor for an intestinal transplant.

The count of this clone is one. The CDR3 protein is CASSQGPAATNEKLFF. The CDR3 DNA reads TGCGCCAGCAGCCAAGGGCCGGCGGCAACTAATGAAAAACTGTTTTTT. This rearrangement joins TRBV4-1 to TRBJ1-4; D call uncertain. The CDR3 contains 16 residues. V was cut by 1 base and J by 0 bases, with 9 bases left in between. Germline V lookup: CDR1 MGHRA, CDR2 YSYEKL.

The chain joins TRBV20-1 to TRBJ1-3; D is uncertain. The V and J ends lost 7 bases and 4 bases respectively, with 8 bases between them. The CDR3 sequence is 11 residues long. Per germline, CDR1 DFQATT and CDR2 SNEGSKA (reference sequence). This CDR3 is CSVARGNTIYF. Written as DNA, the CDR3 is TGCAGTGTCGCGAGAGGAAACACCATATATTTT.

This sequence joins TRBV7-9 and TRBJ1-1; D unclear. Germline-derived CDR1 and CDR2 are SEHNR and FQNEAQ (reference sequence). Trimming removed 0 bases at V and 6 bases at J, with 5 bases between. The CDR3 has 12 amino acids. For the CDR3, the DNA is TGTGCCAGCAGCTTAGCTAGGTCTGAAGCTTTCTTT. Protein: CASSLARSEAFF.

The chain links TRBV19 to TRBJ2-4, with D hard to call. The CDR3 is made up of 13 amino acids. Germline V CDR1 and CDR2: LNHDA, SQIVND (reference sequence). The V and J ends lost 0 bases and 7 bases respectively, with 7 bases between them. CDR3 DNA: TGTGCCAGTAGTATAGATGGGCGGAACATTCAGTACTTC. Residues: CASSIDGRNIQYF.

This chain joins TRBV5-6 and TRBJ2-7; tentative D call: TRBD1 (5 bases). Germline CDR1 and CDR2: SGHDT and YYEEEE. Trimming left V 2 bases short and J 0 bases short, with 9 bases between. The CDR3 extends over 14 amino acids. This chain's CDR3 is CASSFDSLSYEQYF. In nucleotides, the CDR3 is TGTGCCAGCAGCTTCGACAGTCTCTCCTACGAGCAGTACTTC.

V and J are TRBV6-5 and TRBJ2-3; the match to TRBD2 covers 8 bases. CDR1 is MNHEY and CDR2 is SVGAGI in the germline V gene. The CDR3 length is 13 residues. The J segment lost 7 bases and the V segment lost 2 bases, leaving 2 bases of the junction unmatched. The CDR3 DNA reads as TGTGCCAGCAGTTACAGCGGGGGTTATACGCAGTATTTT. It encodes CASSYSGGYTQYF.

The V gene is TRBV5-1, the J gene TRBJ1-6; D unclear. Germline V gene sequence: CDR1 SGHRS, CDR2 YFSETQ. V was cut by 0 bases and J by 7 bases, with 8 bases left in between. The CDR3 spans 14 residues. The CDR3 DNA reads as TGCGCCAGCAGCTTGGATCCCATAAATTCACCCCTCCACTTT. It yields the protein CASSLDPINSPLHF.

V and J are TRBV19 and TRBJ2-5; D is perhaps TRBD2 (5 bases). The germline V gene encodes CDR1 LNHDA and CDR2 SQIVND (reference sequence). With 3 bases removed from V and 5 bases from J, the gap between germline ends came to 13 bases. The CDR3 contains 14 residues. CDR3 DNA: TGTGCCAGTAGTATGGGCCCTAGAGGGGAGACCCAGTACTTC. This sequence encodes CASSMGPRGETQYF.

The rearrangement joins TRBV7-6 to TRBJ2-3; TRBD1 is a possible D gene (6 bases). Germline loops: CDR1 SGHVS, CDR2 FNYEAQ. CDR3 size: 16 residues. Trimming cost V 5 bases and J 0 bases, with 15 bases left between them. As DNA, the CDR3 is TGTGCCAGCAGCCTTCGGACAGCCCTTAGCACAGATACGCAGTATTTT. It translates to CASSLRTALSTDTQYF.

In its sample, this clone was seen a few times. The chain is built from TRBV19 and TRBJ1-2; 8 bases are shared with TRBD1. Germline CDR1 and CDR2: LNHDA and SQIVND (reference sequence). V shed 4 bases and J 5 bases; nucleotides not matched to a gene: 6. This CDR3 region has 14 residues. The CDR3 nucleotides read TGTGCCAGTAGTAAGCGGGACAGGCAATATGGCTACACCTTC. Translating gives CASSKRDRQYGYTF. Looking up the rest from reference TRBV19 and TRBJ1-2 gives the full variable domain: DGGITQSPKYLFRKEGQNVTLSCEQNLNHDAMYWYRQDPGQGLRLIYYSQIVNDFQKGDIAEGYSVSREKKESFPLTVTSAQKNPTAFYLCASSKRDRQYGYTFGSGTRLTVV.

V is TRBV5-4 and J is TRBJ2-5; D is possibly TRBD2 (7 bases). This CDR3 comprises 15 residues. V lost 4 bases and J 4 bases, leaving 17 bases between the germline ends. The germline gives CDR1 SGHNT, CDR2 YYREEE (reference sequence). The CDR3 coding sequence is TGTGCCAGCAGCCTGGAGGGGGGGAACAGAGAGACCCAGTACTTC. This encodes CASSLEGGNRETQYF.

The chain is built from TRBV5-1 and TRBJ1-2, with TRBD1 identical over 9 bases. Germline assignment: CDR1 SGHRS and CDR2 YFSETQ. The CDR3 covers 15 residues. Trimming cost V 4 bases and J 2 bases; bases outside gene matches: 6. CDR3 residues: CASSPGGQGNYGYTF. The CDR3, as DNA: TGCGCCAGCAGCCCGGGGGGACAGGGAAACTATGGCTACACCTTC.

The chain carries TRBV7-2 and TRBJ2-7; no firm D call. CDR1 SGHTA and CDR2 FQGNSA come from the germline V gene. The CDR3 runs to 15 residues. Trimming took 1 base from V and 2 from J, leaving 12 bases between them. Here the CDR3 reads CASSLVVSATYEQYF. CDR3 coding DNA: TGTGCCAGCAGCTTAGTTGTCAGCGCAACCTACGAGCAGTACTTC.

The chain is built from TRBV11-3 and TRBJ2-1, with 7 bases aligning to TRBD2. There are 17 residues in the CDR3. V was pared by 3 bases and J by 4 bases, with 12 bases of the junction left unmatched. Germline CDR1 is SGHNT and CDR2 is YENEEA. CDR3 sequence reads: CASSFEPLTSVYNEQFF. The DNA of the CDR3 is TGTGCCAGCAGCTTTGAGCCTCTAACTAGCGTATACAATGAGCAGTTCTTC. The full variable domain, completed using reference TRBV11-3 and TRBJ2-1, is EAGVVQSPRYKIIEKKQPVAFWCNPISGHNTLYWYLQNLGQGPELLIRYENEEAVDDSQLPKDRFSAERLKGVDSTLKIQPAELGDSAVYLCASSFEPLTSVYNEQFFGPGTRLTVL.

This chain connects TRBV27 to TRBJ2-1; 8 bases align to TRBD1. The CDR3 covers 13 residues. CDR1 MNHEY and CDR2 SMNVEV come from the germline V gene (reference sequence). V shed 7 bases and J 9 bases; nucleotides not matched to a gene: 8. In DNA, the CDR3 is TGTGCCAGCACGGACAGGGCCATCGGTGAGCAGTTCTTC. This encodes CASTDRAIGEQFF.

V usage is TRBV18 and J usage is TRBJ1-4, with D unclear. CDR3 length equals 14 residues. Germline assignment: CDR1 KGHSH and CDR2 LQKENI. Trimming pared 5 bases from V and 5 bases from J, leaving 12 bases between. The CDR3 region is CASSGTDRNEKLFF. CDR3 coding DNA: TGTGCCAGCTCAGGTACAGACCGAAATGAAAAACTGTTTTTT.

On this clone: Other DNA sequences in the sample encode the same CDR3. The rearrangement uses TRBV5-1 and TRBJ1-5; 8 bases align to TRBD1. V was clipped by 0 bases and J by 5 bases; unmatched bases: 4. CDR3 size: 15 residues. Germline V CDR1 and CDR2: SGHRS, YFSETQ. This chain's CDR3 is CASSLGSGGDQPQHF. The CDR3 nucleotides read TGCGCCAGCAGCTTGGGGTCAGGGGGCGATCAGCCCCAGCATTTT. The whole variable domain, remainder taken from reference TRBV5-1 and TRBJ1-5, is KAGVTQTPRYLIKTRGQQVTLSCSPISGHRSVSWYQQTPGQGLQFLFEYFSETQRNKGNFPGRFSGRQFSNSRSEMNVSTLELGDSALYLCASSLGSGGDQPQHFGDGTRLSIL.

The chain couples TRBV6-1 to TRBJ1-6, with a weak D call TRBD1 (5 bases). This CDR3 is 17 amino acids long. Looked up from germline, CDR1 is MNHNS and CDR2 is SASEGT. V dropped 0 bases and J dropped 2 bases, with 11 bases sitting between them. CDR3 coding DNA: TGTGCCAGCAGTGAAGCGACGGGACTGACCTATAATTCACCCCTCCACTTT. Amino acids: CASSEATGLTYNSPLHF.

This chain joins TRBV5-4 and TRBJ2-7, with 10 bases fitting TRBD1. There are 18 residues in the CDR3. V trimming: 4 bases; J trimming: 3 bases; junction bases outside the gene matches: 16. The V gene's germline CDR1 is SGHNT and CDR2 YYREEE (reference sequence). CDR3 residues: CASSLAAPRQGAIYEQYF. CDR3 in DNA: TGTGCCAGCAGCCTTGCCGCGCCCCGACAGGGGGCAATCTACGAGCAGTACTTC.

This chain joins TRBV4-3 and TRBJ1-2, with 8 bases lining up with TRBD1. CDR1 and CDR2 from the germline V gene are LGHNA and YSLEER. This CDR3 is built from 16 residues. V dropped 4 bases and J dropped 1; count of bases not matched to a gene: 8. The CDR3 protein is CASSLGLTGGNYGYTF. The CDR3 nucleotides read TGCGCCAGCAGCCTTGGACTAACAGGGGGTAACTATGGCTACACCTTC.